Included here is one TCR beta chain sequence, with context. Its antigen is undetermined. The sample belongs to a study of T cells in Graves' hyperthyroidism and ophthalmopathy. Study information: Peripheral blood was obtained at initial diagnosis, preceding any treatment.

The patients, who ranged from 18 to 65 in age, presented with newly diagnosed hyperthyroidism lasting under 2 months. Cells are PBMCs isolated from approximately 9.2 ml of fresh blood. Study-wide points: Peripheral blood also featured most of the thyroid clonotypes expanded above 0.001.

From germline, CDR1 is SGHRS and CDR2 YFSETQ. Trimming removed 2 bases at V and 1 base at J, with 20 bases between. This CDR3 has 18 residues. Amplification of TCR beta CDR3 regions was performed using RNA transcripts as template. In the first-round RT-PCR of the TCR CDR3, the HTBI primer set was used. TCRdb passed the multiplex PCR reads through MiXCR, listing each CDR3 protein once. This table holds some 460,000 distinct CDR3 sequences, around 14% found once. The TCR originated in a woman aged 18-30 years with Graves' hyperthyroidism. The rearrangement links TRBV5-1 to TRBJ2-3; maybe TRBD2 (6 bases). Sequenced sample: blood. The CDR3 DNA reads TGCGCCAGCAGCTTAGGGATTGGGCGGGGAGACGGCACAGATACGCAGTATTTT. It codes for CASSLGIGRGDGTDTQYF.